This T cell receptor beta chain was captured by sequencing in a study of blood T cell repertoires in COVID-19. V dropped 1 base and J dropped 2; count of bases not matched to a gene: 7. The CDR3 totals 16 residues. Per the germline V gene, CDR1 is SGHRS and CDR2 is YFSETQ. Original data processing: Amplification of reference gene primers provided the estimated nucleated cell counts. The assay was immunoSEQ multiplex PCR, and TCRdb's table has in-frame clones only and misses some. V and J calls and clone size are given by that table; D and trimming were obtained from the DNA. The data show roughly 100,000 clones, with approximately 90% seen just once and around 5% held by the top ten. Followed over time, Seattle patients had been enrolled while infection was active.

The source material was peripheral blood. This TCR derives from a woman between 50 and 59 years old with COVID-19, enrolled during active disease. The chain joins TRBV5-1 to TRBJ2-7; 9 nucleotides align to TRBD1. The chain's CDR3 is CASSLFSGQGTYEQYF. DNA for the CDR3: TGCGCCAGCAGCTTGTTTTCGGGACAGGGAACCTACGAGCAGTACTTC.